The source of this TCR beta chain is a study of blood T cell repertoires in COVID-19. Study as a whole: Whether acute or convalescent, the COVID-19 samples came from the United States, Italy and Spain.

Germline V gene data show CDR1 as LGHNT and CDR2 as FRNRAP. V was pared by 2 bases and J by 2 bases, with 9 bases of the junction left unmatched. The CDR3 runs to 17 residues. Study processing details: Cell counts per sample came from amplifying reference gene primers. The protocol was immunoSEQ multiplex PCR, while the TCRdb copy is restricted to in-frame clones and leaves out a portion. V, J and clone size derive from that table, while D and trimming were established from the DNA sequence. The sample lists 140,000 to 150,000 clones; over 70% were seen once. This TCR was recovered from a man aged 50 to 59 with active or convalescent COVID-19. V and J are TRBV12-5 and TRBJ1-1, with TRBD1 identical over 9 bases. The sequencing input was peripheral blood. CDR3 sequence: CASGLTAGTGTNTEAFF. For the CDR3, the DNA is TGTGCTAGTGGTTTGACTGCCGGGACAGGGACCAACACTGAAGCTTTCTTT.